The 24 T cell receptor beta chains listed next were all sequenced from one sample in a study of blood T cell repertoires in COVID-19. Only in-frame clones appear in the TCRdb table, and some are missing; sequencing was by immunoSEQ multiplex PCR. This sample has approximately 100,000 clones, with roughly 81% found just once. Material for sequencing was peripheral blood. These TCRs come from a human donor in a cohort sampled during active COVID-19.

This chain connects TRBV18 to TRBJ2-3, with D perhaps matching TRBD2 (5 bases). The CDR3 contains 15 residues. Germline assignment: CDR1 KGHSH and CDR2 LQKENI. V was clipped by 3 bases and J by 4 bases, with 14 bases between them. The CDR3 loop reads CASSPLANGADTQYF. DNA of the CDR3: TGTGCCAGCTCACCGTTAGCGAACGGGGCAGATACGCAGTATTTT.

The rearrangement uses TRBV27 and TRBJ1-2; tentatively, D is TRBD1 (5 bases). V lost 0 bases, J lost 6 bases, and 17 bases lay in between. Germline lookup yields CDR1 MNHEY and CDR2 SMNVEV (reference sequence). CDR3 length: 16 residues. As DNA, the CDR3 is TGTGCCAGCAGTTTATCGGGTAGGGGCGCTTTCAATGGCTACACCTTC. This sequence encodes CASSLSGRGAFNGYTF.

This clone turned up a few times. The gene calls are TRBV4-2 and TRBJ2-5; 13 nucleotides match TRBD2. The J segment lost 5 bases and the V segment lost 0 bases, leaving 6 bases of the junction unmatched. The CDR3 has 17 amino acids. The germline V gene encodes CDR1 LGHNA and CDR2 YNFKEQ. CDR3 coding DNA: TGTGCCAGCAGCCAAGATCCCAGGACTAGCGGGAGTGAGACCCAGTACTTC. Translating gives CASSQDPRTSGSETQYF.

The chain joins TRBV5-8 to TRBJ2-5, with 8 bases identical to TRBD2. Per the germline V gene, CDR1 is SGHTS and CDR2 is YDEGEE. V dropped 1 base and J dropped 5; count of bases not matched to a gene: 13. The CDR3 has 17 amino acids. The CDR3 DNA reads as TGTGCCAGCAGCTTGCCTATTTACCCTCCGGGGGGGGAGACCCAGTACTTC. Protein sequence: CASSLPIYPPGGETQYF.

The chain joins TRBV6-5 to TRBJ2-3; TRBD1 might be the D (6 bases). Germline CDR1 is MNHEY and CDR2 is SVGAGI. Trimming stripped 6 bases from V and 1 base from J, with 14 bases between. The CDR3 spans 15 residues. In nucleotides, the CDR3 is TGTGCCAGCAGATTACAGGGCCTTCGCACAGATACGCAGTATTTT. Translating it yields CASRLQGLRTDTQYF.

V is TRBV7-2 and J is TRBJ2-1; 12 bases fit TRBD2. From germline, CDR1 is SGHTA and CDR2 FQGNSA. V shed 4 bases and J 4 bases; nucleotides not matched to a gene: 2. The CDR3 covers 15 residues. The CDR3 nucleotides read TGTGCCAGCAGCTCTAGCGGGGGGGGATACAATGAGCAGTTCTTC. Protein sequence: CASSSSGGGYNEQFF.

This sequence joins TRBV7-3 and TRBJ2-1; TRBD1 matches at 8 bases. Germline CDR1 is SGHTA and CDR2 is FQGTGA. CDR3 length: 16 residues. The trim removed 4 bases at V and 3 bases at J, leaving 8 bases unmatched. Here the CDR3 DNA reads TGTGCCAGCAGCTCATATTCCGGGACAGGCTACAATGAGCAGTTCTTC. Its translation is CASSSYSGTGYNEQFF.

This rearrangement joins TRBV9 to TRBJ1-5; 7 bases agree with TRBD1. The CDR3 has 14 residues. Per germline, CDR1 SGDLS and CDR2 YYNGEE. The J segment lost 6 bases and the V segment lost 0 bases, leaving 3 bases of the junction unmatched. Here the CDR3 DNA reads TGTGCCAGCAGCGTAGGGCAGGGGGTTCAGCCCCAGCATTTT. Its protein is CASSVGQGVQPQHF.

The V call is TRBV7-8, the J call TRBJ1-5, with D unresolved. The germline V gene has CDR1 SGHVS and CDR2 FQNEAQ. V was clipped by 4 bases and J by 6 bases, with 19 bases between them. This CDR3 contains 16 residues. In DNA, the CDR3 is TGTGCCAGCAGCTCATCATTCAGCCACGAGGGTCAGCCCCAGCATTTT. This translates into CASSSSFSHEGQPQHF.

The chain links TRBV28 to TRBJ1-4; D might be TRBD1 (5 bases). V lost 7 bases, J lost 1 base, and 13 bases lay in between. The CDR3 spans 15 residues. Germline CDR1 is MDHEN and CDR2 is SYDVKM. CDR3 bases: TGTGCCAGCAAAAGAAGTCAGGGAACTAATGAAAAACTGTTTTTT. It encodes CASKRSQGTNEKLFF.

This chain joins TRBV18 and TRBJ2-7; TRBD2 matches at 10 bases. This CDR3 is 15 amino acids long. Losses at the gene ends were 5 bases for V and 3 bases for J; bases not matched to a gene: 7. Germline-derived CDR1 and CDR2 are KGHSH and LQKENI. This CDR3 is CASSSLGLAVYEQYF. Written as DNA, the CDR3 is TGTGCCAGCTCAAGCTTAGGACTAGCGGTCTACGAGCAGTACTTC. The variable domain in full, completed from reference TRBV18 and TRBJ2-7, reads NAGVMQNPRHLVRRRGQEARLRCSPMKGHSHVYWYRQLPEEGLKFMVYLQKENIIDESGMPKERFSAEFPKEGPSILRIQQVVRGDSAAYFCASSSLGLAVYEQYFGPGTRLTVT.

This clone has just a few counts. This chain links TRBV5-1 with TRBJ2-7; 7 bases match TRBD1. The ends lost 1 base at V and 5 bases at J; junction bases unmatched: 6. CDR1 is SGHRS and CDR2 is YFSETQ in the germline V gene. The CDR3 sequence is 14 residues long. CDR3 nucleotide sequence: TGCGCCAGCAGCTTGACAGGGGCAGTCGACGAGCAGTACTTC. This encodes CASSLTGAVDEQYF.

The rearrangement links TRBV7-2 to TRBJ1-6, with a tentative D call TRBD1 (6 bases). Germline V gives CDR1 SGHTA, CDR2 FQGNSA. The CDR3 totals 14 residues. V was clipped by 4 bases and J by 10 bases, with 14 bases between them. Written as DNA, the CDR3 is TGTGCCAGCAGCTCGGACAGAGTGCGATCACCCCTCCACTTT. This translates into CASSSDRVRSPLHF.

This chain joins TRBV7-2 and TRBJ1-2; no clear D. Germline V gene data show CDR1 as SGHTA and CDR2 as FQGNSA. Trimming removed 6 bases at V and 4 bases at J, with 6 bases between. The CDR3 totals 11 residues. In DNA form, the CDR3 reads TGTGCCAGCAGGGGCATCTATGGCTACACCTTC. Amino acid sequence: CASRGIYGYTF.

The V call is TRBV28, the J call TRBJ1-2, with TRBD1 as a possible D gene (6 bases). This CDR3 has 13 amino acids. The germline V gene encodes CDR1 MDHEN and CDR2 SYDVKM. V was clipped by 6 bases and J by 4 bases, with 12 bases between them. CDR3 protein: CASSYGQSYGYTF. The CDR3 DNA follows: TGTGCCAGCAGCTATGGACAGAGCTATGGCTACACCTTC.

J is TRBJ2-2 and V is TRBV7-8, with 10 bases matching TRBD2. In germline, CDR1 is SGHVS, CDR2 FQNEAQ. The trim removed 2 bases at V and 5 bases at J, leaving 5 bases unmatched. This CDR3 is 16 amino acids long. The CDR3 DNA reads TGTGCCAGCAGCTTACCCCCGGGACTAGCGACCGGGGAGCTGTTTTTT. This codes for CASSLPPGLATGELFF.

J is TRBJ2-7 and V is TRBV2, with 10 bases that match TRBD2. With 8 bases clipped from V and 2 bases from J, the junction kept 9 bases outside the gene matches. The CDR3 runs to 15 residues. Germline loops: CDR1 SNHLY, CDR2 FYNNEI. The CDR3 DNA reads TGTGCCAGCTGCCCCGGGACTAGCGACACCTACGAGCAGTACTTC. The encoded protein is CASCPGTSDTYEQYF.

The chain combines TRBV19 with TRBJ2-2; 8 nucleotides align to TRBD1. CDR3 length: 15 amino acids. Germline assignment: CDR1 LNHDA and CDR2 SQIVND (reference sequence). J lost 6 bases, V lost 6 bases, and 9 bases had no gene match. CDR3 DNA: TGTGCCAGTAGCCGCCCAGGGGGCTTGGCCGGGGAGCTGTTTTTT. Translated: CASSRPGGLAGELFF.

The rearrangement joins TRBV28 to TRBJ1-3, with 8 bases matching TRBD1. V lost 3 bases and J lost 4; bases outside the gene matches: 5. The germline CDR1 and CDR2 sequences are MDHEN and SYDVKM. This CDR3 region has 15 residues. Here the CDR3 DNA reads TGTGCCAGCAGTTTCCCGGGACAGGACGGAAACACCATATATTTT. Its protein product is CASSFPGQDGNTIYF. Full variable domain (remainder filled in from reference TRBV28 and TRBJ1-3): DVKVTQSSRYLVKRTGEKVFLECVQDMDHENMFWYRQDPGLGLRLIYFSYDVKMKEKGDIPEGYSVSREKKERFSLILESASTNQTSMYLCASSFPGQDGNTIYFGEGSWLTVV.

The CDR3 DNA is TGTGCCAGCAGTTCCCGGACAGGGGCGGGGGCCGGGGAGCTGTTTTTT. It yields the protein CASSSRTGAGAGELFF. This chain uses TRBV28 with TRBJ2-2, with 9 bases fitting TRBD1. The germline V gene encodes CDR1 MDHEN and CDR2 SYDVKM. The trim removed 4 bases at V and 6 bases at J, leaving 9 bases unmatched. The CDR3 extends over 16 amino acids.

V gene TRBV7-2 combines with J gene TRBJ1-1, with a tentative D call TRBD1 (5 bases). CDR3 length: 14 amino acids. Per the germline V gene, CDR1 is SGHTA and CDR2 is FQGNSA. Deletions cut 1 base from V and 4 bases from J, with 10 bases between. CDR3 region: CASSLVSRATEAFF. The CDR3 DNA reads TGTGCCAGCAGCTTAGTATCCAGGGCCACTGAAGCTTTCTTT.

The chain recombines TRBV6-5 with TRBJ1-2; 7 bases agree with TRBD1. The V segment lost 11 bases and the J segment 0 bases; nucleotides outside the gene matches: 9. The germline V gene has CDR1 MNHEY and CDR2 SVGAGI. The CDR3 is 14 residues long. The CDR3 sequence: CAGTGTATNYGYTF. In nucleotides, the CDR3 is TGTGCCGGAACAGGGACAGCTACTAACTATGGCTACACCTTC.

The CDR3 is CASSLGGGGYNEQFF. The CDR3 DNA is TGTGCCAGCAGCTTGGGAGGGGGCGGGTACAATGAGCAGTTCTTC. This chain links TRBV5-4 with TRBJ2-1; TRBD1 agrees at 7 bases. Germline V gene data show CDR1 as SGHNT and CDR2 as YYREEE (reference sequence). The CDR3 has 15 residues. The trim removed 0 bases at V and 4 bases at J, leaving 4 bases unmatched.

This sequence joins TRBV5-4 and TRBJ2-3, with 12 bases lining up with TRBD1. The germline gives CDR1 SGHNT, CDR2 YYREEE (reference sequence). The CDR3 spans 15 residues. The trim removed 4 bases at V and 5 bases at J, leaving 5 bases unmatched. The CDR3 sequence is CASSLGTGGIDTQYF. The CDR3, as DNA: TGTGCCAGCAGCCTCGGGACAGGGGGCATAGATACGCAGTATTTT.